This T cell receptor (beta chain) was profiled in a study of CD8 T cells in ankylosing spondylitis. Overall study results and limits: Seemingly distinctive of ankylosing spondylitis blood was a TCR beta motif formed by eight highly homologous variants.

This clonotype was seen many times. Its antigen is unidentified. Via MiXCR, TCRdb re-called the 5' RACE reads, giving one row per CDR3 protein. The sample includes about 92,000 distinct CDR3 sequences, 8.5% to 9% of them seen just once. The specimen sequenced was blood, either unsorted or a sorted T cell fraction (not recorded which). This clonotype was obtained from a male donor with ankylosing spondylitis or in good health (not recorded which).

The CDR3 region has the DNA TGTGCCAGCAGCTTATTAGACCTGGGGCTAGCGGGGGGTAAGGAGACCCAGTACTTC. Amino acid sequence: CASSLLDLGLAGGKETQYF. The rearrangement links TRBV6-5 to TRBJ2-5, with 11 bases fitting TRBD2. Germline V gene lookup returns CDR1 MNHEY and CDR2 SVGAGI. Trimming removed 6 bases from V and 5 bases from J; junction bases left unmatched: 20. This CDR3 region has 19 residues.